This TCR beta chain was observed in a study of neurological immune-mediated disorders. The ends were cut back, 2 bases at V and 6 bases at J, with 16 bases in the middle. The CDR3 consists of 15 residues. Germline V gives CDR1 KGHSH, CDR2 LQKENI. This clonotype was seen many times. Its antigen remains unidentified. Findings of the study overall: TCR clonal expansion peaked in HTLV-1-associated myelopathy patients and was lowest in multiple sclerosis patients.

5'RACE with 10-nucleotide random UMIs produced the cDNA. TCRdb processed the 5' RACE reads anew with MiXCR; each CDR3 protein has one entry. The sample has tens of thousands of distinct CDR3 sequences; 13% to 15% are singletons. The origin of this receptor is a woman in her 50s with HTLV-1-associated myelopathy (HAM/TSP). V gene TRBV18 combines with J gene TRBJ1-2; tentatively, D is TRBD1 (6 bases). Sequenced: PBMCs. The CDR3 coding sequence is TGTGCCAGCTCACCAATAGAAACAGGGAAACATGGCTACACCTTC. This codes for CASSPIETGKHGYTF.